This TCR beta chain was obtained from a study of blood T cell repertoires in COVID-19. Turning to the study itself: The analysed material was cDNA or gDNA that came from T cells, B-cell-depleted T cells, or PBMCs.

The assay was immunoSEQ multiplex PCR, and TCRdb's table has in-frame clones only and misses some. Of around 310,000 clones listed, roughly 90% are singletons. Germline V gene sequence: CDR1 LGHNA, CDR2 YSLEER. V lost 3 bases, J lost 5 bases, and 10 bases lay in between. The CDR3 has 13 residues. The receptor comes from a woman aged 55-69 years with acute or convalescent COVID-19. The rearrangement uses TRBV4-3 and TRBJ1-1; a weak D match, TRBD1 (6 bases). The specimen sequenced was peripheral blood. This CDR3 is CASSHPRGTEAFF. The CDR3 nucleotides read TGCGCCAGCAGCCACCCCAGGGGTACTGAAGCTTTCTTT.